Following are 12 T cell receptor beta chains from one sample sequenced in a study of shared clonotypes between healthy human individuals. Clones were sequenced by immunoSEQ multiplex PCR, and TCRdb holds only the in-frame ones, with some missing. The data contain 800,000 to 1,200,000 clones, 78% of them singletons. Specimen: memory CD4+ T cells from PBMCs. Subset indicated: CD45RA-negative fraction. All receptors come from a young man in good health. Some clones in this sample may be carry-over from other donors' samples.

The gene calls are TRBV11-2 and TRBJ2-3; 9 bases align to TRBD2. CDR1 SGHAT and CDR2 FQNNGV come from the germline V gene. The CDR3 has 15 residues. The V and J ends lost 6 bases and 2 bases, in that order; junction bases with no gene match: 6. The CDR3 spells CASRRLADNTDTQYF. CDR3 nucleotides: TGTGCCAGCAGGCGACTAGCGGATAACACAGATACGCAGTATTTT.

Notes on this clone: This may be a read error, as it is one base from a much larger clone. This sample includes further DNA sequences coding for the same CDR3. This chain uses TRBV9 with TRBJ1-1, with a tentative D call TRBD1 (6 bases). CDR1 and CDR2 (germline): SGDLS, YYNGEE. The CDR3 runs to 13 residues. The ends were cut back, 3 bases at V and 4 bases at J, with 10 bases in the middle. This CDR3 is CASSATGFTEAFF. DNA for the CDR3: TGTGCCAGCAGCGCCACAGGGTTCACTGAAGCTTTCTTT.

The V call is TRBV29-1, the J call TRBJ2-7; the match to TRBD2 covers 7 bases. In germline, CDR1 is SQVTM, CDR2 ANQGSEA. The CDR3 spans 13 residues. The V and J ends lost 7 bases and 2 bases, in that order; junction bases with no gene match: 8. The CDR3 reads CSAWGGAAYEQYF. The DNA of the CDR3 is TGCAGCGCCTGGGGGGGTGCCGCCTACGAGCAGTACTTC.

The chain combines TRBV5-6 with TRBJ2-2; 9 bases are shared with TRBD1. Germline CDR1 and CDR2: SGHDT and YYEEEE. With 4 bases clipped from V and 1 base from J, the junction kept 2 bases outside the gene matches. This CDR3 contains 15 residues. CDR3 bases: TGTGCCAGCAGCCCGGACAGGGGGAACACCGGGGAGCTGTTTTTT. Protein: CASSPDRGNTGELFF.

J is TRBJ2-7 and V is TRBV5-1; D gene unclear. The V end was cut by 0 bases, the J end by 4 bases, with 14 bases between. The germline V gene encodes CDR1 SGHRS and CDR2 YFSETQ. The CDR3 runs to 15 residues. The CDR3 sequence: CASSLAEALSYEQYF. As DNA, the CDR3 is TGCGCCAGCAGCTTGGCCGAAGCCCTTAGTTACGAGCAGTACTTC. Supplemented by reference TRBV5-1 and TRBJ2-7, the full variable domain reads KAGVTQTPRYLIKTRGQQVTLSCSPISGHRSVSWYQQTPGQGLQFLFEYFSETQRNKGNFPGRFSGRQFSNSRSEMNVSTLELGDSALYLCASSLAEALSYEQYFGPGTRLTVT.

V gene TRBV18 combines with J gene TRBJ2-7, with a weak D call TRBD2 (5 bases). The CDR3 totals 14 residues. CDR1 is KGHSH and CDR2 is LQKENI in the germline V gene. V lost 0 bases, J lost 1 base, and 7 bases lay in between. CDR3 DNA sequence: TGTGCCAGCTCACCACCCGGCGGGTCCTACGAGCAGTACTTC. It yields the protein CASSPPGGSYEQYF.

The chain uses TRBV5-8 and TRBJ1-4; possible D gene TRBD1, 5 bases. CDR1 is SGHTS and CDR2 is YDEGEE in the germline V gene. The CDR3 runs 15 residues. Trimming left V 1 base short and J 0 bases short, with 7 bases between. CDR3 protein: CASSLLGATNEKLFF. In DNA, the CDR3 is TGTGCCAGCAGCTTGCTAGGGGCAACTAATGAAAAACTGTTTTTT.

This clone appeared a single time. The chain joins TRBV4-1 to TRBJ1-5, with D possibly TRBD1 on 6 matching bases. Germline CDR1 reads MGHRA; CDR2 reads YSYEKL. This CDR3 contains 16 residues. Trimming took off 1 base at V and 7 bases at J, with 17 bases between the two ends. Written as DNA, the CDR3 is TGCGCCAGCAGCCAAGTGTGGGGGCCTGGAGGACAGCCCCAGCATTTT. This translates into CASSQVWGPGGQPQHF.

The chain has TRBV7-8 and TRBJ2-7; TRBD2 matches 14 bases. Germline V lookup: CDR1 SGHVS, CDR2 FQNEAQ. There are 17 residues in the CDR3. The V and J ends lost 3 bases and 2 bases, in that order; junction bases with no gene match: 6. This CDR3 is CASSFGTSGRGAYEQYF. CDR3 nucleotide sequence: TGTGCCAGCAGCTTTGGGACTAGCGGGAGAGGGGCCTACGAGCAGTACTTC. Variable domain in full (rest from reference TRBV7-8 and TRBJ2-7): GAGVSQSPRYKVAKRGQDVALRCDPISGHVSLFWYQQALGQGPEFLTYFQNEAQLDKSGLPSDRFFAERPEGSVSTLKIQRTQQEDSAVYLCASSFGTSGRGAYEQYFGPGTRLTVT.

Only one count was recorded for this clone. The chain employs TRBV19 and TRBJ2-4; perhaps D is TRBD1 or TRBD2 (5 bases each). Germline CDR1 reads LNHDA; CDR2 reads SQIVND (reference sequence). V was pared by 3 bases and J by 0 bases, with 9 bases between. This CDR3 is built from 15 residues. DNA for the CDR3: TGTGCCAGTAGTATTGGGGGTTTAGCCAAAAACATTCAGTACTTC. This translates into CASSIGGLAKNIQYF.

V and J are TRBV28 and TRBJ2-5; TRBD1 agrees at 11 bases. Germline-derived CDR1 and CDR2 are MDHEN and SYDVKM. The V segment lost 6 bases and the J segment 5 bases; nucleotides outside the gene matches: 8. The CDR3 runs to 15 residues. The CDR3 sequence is CASSPRTGGEETQYF. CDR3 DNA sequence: TGTGCCAGCAGCCCCCGGACAGGGGGCGAGGAGACCCAGTACTTC.

The CDR3 protein is CASSLGQGRSYGYTF. In nucleotides, the CDR3 is TGTGCCAGCAGTTTAGGGCAGGGTCGGAGCTATGGCTACACCTTC. This rearrangement joins TRBV28 to TRBJ1-2, with D possibly TRBD1 on 5 matching bases. V lost 2 bases and J 4 bases, leaving 14 bases between the germline ends. CDR1 and CDR2 (germline): MDHEN, SYDVKM. The CDR3 totals 15 residues.